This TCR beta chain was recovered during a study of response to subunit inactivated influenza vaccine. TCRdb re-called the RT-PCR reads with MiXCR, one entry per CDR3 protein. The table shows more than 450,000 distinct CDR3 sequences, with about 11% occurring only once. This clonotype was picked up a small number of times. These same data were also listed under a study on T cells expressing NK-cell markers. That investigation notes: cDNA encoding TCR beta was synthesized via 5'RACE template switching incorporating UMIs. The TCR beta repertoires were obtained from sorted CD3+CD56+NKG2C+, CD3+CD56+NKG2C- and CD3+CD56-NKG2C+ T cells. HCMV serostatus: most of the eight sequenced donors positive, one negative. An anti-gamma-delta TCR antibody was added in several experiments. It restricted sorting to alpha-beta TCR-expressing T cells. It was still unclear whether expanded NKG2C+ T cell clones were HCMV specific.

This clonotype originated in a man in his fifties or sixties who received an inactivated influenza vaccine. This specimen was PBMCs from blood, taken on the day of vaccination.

CDR3: CASSRHPGGFDEKLFF. CDR3 sequence (DNA): TGCGCCAGCAGCCGCCACCCGGGAGGGTTTGATGAAAAACTGTTTTTT. The chain is built from TRBV4-1 and TRBJ1-4; the D is unclear. The CDR3 has 16 amino acids. Germline values: CDR1 MGHRA, CDR2 YSYEKL. V lost 4 bases and J 6 bases, leaving 18 bases between the germline ends.